The T cell receptor (beta chain) under discussion was sequenced for a study of shared clonotypes between healthy human individuals. CD45RO negativity and positive selection for CCR7 defined naive CD8 cells, a population that excluded terminally differentiated effector memory CD45RA+ cells. Recent vaccinations or acute infections were absent in the healthy HIV-negative adult donors. V lost 3 bases, J lost 5 bases, and 7 bases stayed unmatched. Germline CDR1 reads MNHEY; CDR2 reads SMNVEV (reference sequence). This CDR3 has 15 residues. The table came from immunoSEQ multiplex PCR; TCRdb's copy has only in-frame clones and leaves some out. The sample includes roughly 2,000,000 clones, about 94% seen only once; the top ten take approximately 1.7%.

The TCR was taken from a man between 18 and 35 years old in good health. Some clones in this sample may be carry-over from other donors' samples. V is TRBV27 and J is TRBJ2-7; TRBD2 matches at 10 bases. The sample comprised naive CD8+ T cells from PBMCs. The CDR3 loop is CASSLGLAGVHEQYF. CDR3 DNA sequence: TGTGCCAGCAGTTTGGGTCTAGCGGGAGTGCACGAGCAGTACTTC.